These T cell receptor beta chains were read from a single sample in a study of blood T cell repertoires in COVID-19. Data came from immunoSEQ multiplex PCR; TCRdb stores just in-frame clones and leaves some out. The sample lists about 480,000 clones, around nine tenths occurring once. Input material: PBMCs or T cells enriched from blood (not recorded which). The origin of the receptors is a woman between 18 and 29 years old with acute COVID-19. CDR3s include the opening cysteine and the closing phenylalanine or tryptophan. Each record gives: J gene, D gene, V gene, CDR3 protein. The D gene is left open where the match is weak.

TRBJ2-3 | TRBD1 | TRBV13 | CASPQGDTQYF
TRBJ1-2 | - | TRBV4-3 | CASSQEWEGTNYGYTF
TRBJ2-7 | - | TRBV14 | CASSQGTALEQYF
TRBJ2-7 | TRBD2 | TRBV27 | CASSLGGSEQYF
TRBJ1-1 | - | TRBV11-1 | CASSFGSRAGTEAFF
TRBJ1-4 | - | TRBV7-9 | CASSSPGTTNEKLFF
TRBJ1-1 | TRBD1 | TRBV28 | CASSIPGQGIPEAFF
TRBJ1-5 | TRBD1 | TRBV5-5 | CASSYGQGSNQPQHF
TRBJ1-6 | TRBD1 | TRBV19 | CASSARQGHNSPLHF
TRBJ2-7 | TRBD2 | TRBV2 | CASSGQGGTYEQYF
TRBJ2-1 | - | TRBV7-8 | CASSLSLRRGLNNEQFF